This TCR beta chain was identified in a study of CD8 T cells in ankylosing spondylitis. The table lists this clonotype with many counts. The V gene lost 10 bases and the J gene lost 3 bases, with 9 bases spanning the gap. In germline, CDR1 is ENHRY, CDR2 SYGVKD. The CDR3 spans 12 residues. Preparation of TCR beta libraries was done by quantitative 5'-RACE with molecular barcodes. Each CDR3 protein gets one entry after TCRdb re-called the 5' RACE reads with MiXCR. This table holds under 300,000 distinct CDR3 sequences, about 10% found once. Material: blood, either unsorted or a sorted T cell fraction (not recorded which). This chain links TRBV10-3 with TRBJ2-2; the D gene is possibly TRBD1 (6 bases). The sequence was collected from a male donor with ankylosing spondylitis or in good health (not recorded which). The CDR3 nucleotides read TGTGCCACACAGGGTGACACCGGGGAGCTGTTTTTT. Amino acids: CATQGDTGELFF.